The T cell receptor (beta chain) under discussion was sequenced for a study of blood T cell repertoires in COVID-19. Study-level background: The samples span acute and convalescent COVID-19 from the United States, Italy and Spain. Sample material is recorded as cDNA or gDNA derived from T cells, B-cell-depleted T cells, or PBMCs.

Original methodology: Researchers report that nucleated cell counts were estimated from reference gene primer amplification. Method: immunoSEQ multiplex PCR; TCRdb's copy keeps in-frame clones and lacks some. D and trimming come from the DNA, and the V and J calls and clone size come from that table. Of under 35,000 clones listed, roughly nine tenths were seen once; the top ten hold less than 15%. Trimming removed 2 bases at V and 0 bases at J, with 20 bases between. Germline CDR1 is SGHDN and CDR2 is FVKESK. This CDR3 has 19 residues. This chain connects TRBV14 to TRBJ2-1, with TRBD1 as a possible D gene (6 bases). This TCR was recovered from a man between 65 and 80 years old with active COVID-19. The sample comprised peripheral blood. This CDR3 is CASSQLRMPGAGSYNEQFF. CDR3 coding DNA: TGTGCCAGCAGCCAACTCCGGATGCCAGGGGCTGGCTCCTACAATGAGCAGTTCTTC.